This T cell receptor (beta chain) was recorded in a study of blood T cell repertoires in COVID-19 (dated by TCRdb to 2018 to 2021). With respect to the entire study: Samples covering the acute and convalescent phases of COVID-19 were provided by collaborators in the United States, Italy and Spain. Sample metadata almost always included a de-identified subject ID, COVID-19 status, age in years and sex. Samples were obtained from the ongoing ImmuneRACE study (first 160 participants) and from 1,200 or so subjects provided by 6 global collaborators. The dataset comprised deeply sampled blood TCRbeta repertoires from subjects exposed to, actively infected with, or recovered from COVID-19. The material from the prospective study consisted of cDNA or gDNA derived from T cells, B-cell-depleted T cells, or PBMCs. A freely available public database, intended as a resource for researchers studying the immune response to SARS-CoV-2, is where the repertoires were released. Where HLA class I and class II types were available, the types were taken from metadata supplied by the sample provider, not from assay-based typing.

In Seattle, one collaborating source enrolled patients while the infection was active and tracked those patients longitudinally over the course of disease. Whole blood was collected in K2EDTA tubes by collaborating institutions according to the institutions' own protocols. Collaborator samples were shipped for TCRbeta analysis as frozen whole blood, isolated PBMCs, or DNA extracted from either sample type. Via the germline V gene, CDR1 is SGHVS and CDR2 FQNEAQ. The CDR3 covers 17 residues, taking in both the cysteine and the phenylalanine. Only the CDR3 DNA is retained, 51 bases long and in frame from the first base. V loses 2 bases of germline sequence and J loses 0 bases, and the interval between the two ends is 17 bases. TCRbeta CDR3 regions were amplified from genomic DNA by means of the immunoSEQ Assay, a bias-controlled multiplex PCR. For the original study's pipeline: Nucleated cell counts per sample were estimated from amplification of reference gene primers within the assay. To quantify the absolute abundance of each unique TCRbeta CDR3 rearrangement, sequence reads were collapsed and filtered. For each sample, productive Simpson clonality was calculated as the square root of Simpson's diversity index over productive rearrangements. TCRdb limited this immuneACCESS table to in-frame rearrangements with V and J called. A share of clones is missing; checked studies link under half to unresolved V genes, and the rest is unexplained. That table supplies the V and J calls and clone size; D and trimming were determined from the DNA. The sample table records hundreds of thousands of clones; more than 80% of these occur just once. Together, the top ten hold about 3% of the sample.

A remark on this clone: Its antigen is not yet known. Per-base qualities were not stored, and no clone one base away is much larger.

General study outcomes and caveats: The amount of clinical and demographic metadata varied by source and participant and was provided uncurated.

The origin of this receptor is a woman younger than 45 with COVID-19, enrolled during active disease. Sequenced: peripheral blood. The rearrangement combines TRBV7-8 with TRBJ2-7, with TRBD2 as a weak D call on 6 bases. The CDR3 region has the sequence CASSLHWLAASSYEQYF. The nucleotide sequence reads as follows: TGTGCCAGCAGCTTACATTGGTTAGCGGCGAGCTCCTACGAGCAGTACTTC.